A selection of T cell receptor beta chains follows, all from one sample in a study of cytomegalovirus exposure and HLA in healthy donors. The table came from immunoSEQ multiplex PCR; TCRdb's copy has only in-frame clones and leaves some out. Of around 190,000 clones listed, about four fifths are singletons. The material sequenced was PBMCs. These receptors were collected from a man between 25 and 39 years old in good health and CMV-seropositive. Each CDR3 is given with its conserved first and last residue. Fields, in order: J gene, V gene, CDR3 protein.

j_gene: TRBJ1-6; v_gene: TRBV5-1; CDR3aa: CASSLAWQGNSPLHF
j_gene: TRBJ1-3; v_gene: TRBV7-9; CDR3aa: CSSSSIRQGARGNTIYF
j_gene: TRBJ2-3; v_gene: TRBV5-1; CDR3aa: CASSLVQGGTDTQYF
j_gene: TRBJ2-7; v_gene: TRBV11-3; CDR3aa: CASSRGGGYEQYF
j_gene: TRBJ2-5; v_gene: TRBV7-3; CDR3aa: CASSPTGAGGETQYF
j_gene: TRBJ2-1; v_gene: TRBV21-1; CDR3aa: CASIWGDEQFF
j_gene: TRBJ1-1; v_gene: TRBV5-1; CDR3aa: CASSDRDRLNTEAFF
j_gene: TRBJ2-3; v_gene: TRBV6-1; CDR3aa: CASGRTQYF
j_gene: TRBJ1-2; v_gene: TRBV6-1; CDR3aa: CASRGTPNYGYTF
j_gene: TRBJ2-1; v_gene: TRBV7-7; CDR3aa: CASGARGDRNEQFF
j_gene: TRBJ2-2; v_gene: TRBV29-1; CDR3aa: CSAVDWVDGTGELFF
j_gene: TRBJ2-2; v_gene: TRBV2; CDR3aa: CASSERQGDAGELFF
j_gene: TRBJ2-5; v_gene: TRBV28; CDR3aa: CASSPGVAGEQETQYF